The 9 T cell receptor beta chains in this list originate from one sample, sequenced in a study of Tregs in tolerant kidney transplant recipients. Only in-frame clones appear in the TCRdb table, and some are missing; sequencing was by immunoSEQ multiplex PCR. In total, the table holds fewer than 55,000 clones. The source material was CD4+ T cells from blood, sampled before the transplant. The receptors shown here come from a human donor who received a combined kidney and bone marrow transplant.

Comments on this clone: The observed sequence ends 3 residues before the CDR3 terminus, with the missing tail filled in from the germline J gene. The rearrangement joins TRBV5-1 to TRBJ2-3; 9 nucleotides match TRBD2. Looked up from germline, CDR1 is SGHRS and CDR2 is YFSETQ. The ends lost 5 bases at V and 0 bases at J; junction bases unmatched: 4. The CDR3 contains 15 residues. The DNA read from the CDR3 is TGCGCCAGCAGGCTGAGCGGGGGGAGCACAGATACG. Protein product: CASRLSGGSTDT. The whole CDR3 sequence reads CASRLSGGSTDTQYF.

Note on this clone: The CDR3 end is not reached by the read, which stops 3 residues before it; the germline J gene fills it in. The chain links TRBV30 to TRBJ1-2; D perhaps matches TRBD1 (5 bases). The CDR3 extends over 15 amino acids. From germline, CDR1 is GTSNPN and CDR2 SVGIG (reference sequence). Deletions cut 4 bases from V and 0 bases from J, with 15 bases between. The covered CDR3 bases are TGTGCCTGGACCATCGGGGGGTCAGCTAACTATGGC. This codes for CAWTIGGSANYG. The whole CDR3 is CAWTIGGSANYGYTF.

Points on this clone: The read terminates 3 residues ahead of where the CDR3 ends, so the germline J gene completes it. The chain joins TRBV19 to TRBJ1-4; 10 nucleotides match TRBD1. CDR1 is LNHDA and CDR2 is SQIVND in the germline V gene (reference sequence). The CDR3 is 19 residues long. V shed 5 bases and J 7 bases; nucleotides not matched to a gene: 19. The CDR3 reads CASSSPPRAGTGAGEKLFF. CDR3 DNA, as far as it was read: TGTGCCAGTAGTTCACCCCCCCGGGCGGGGACAGGGGCGGGTGAAAAA.

CDR3 DNA (partial): TGTGCCAGCTCCCCCCGTAACACCGGGGAG. Translating gives CASSPRNTGE. The whole CDR3 protein is CASSPRNTGELFF. The V and J genes are TRBV18 and TRBJ2-2; D is ambiguous. The read terminates 3 residues ahead of where the CDR3 ends, so the germline J gene completes it. Trimming removed 6 bases at V and 2 bases at J, with 7 bases between. Germline V gene lookup returns CDR1 KGHSH and CDR2 LQKENI. The CDR3 loop spans 13 amino acids.

The CDR3 bases that were read are TGTGCCAGTAGGTCCGCGGGAATGAACACTGAA. It codes for CASRSAGMNTE. From start to end, the CDR3 is CASRSAGMNTEAFF. This rearrangement joins TRBV19 to TRBJ1-1; no firm D call. The read gets to within 3 residues of the CDR3 end, and the germline J gene fills in the rest. The germline V gene encodes CDR1 LNHDA and CDR2 SQIVND (reference sequence). The CDR3 is made up of 14 amino acids. The ends were cut back, 6 bases at V and 0 bases at J, with 11 bases in the middle. Based on the CDR3 plus reference TRBV19 and TRBJ1-1, the full variable domain is DGGITQSPKYLFRKEGQNVTLSCEQNLNHDAMYWYRQDPGQGLRLIYYSQIVNDFQKGDIAEGYSVSREKKESFPLTVTSAQKNPTAFYLCASRSAGMNTEAFFGQGTRLTVV.

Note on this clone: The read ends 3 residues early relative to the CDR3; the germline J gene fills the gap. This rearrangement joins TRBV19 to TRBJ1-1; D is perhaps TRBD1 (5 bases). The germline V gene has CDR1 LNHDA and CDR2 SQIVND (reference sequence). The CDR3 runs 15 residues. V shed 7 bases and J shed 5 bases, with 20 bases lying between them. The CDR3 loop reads CASTQFSGVGTEAFF. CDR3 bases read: TGTGCCAGTACACAATTCTCGGGGGTGGGAACTGAA.

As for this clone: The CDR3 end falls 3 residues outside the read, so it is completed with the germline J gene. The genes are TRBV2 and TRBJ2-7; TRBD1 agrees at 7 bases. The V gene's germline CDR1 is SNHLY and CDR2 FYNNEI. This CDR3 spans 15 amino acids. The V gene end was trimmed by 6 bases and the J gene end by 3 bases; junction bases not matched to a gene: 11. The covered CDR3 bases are TGTGCCAGCAGGACAACCGGGACAGTATACTACGAG. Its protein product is CASRTTGTVYYE. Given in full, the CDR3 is CASRTTGTVYYEQYF.

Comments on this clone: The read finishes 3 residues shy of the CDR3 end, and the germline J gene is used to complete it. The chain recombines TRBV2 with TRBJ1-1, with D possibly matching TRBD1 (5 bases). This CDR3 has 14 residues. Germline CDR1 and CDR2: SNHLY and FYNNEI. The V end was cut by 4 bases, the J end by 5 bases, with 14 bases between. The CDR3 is CASSGGGGWTEAFF. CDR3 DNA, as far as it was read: TGTGCCAGCAGTGGCGGCGGGGGGTGGACTGAA.

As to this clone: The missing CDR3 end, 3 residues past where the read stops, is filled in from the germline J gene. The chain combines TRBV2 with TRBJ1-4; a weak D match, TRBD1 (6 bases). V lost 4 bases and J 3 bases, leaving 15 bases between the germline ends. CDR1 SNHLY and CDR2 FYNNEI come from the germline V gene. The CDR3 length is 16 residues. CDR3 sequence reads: CASSAQGLGANEKLFF. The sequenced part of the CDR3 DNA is TGTGCCAGCAGTGCGCAGGGGCTGGGAGCTAATGAAAAA. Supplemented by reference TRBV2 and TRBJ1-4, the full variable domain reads EPEVTQTPSHQVTQMGQEVILRCVPISNHLYFYWYRQILGQKVEFLVSFYNNEISEKSEIFDDQFSVERPDGSNFTLKIRSTKLEDSAMYFCASSAQGLGANEKLFFGSGTQLSVL.